Presented here are 16 T cell receptor beta chains from one specimen sequenced in a study of PD-1 blockade in mismatch repair-deficient tumors. Repertoires were generated with immunoSEQ multiplex PCR, while TCRdb's copy carries only in-frame clones and drops some. The table records more than 50,000 clones, about 87% of them present only once. The sample was peripheral blood, taken 52 weeks after starting pembrolizumab. These receptors all come from an adult with mismatch repair-deficient cancer.

This rearrangement joins TRBV30 to TRBJ1-5; D is unclear. Germline lookup yields CDR1 GTSNPN and CDR2 SVGIG (reference sequence). This CDR3 contains 14 residues. The V gene lost 1 base and the J gene lost 4 bases, with 11 bases spanning the gap. CDR3 protein: CAWSGDGDNQPQHF. Written as DNA, the CDR3 is TGTGCCTGGAGTGGAGACGGGGATAATCAGCCCCAGCATTTT.

This chain joins TRBV27 and TRBJ1-1; D unclear. CDR1 is MNHEY and CDR2 is SMNVEV in the germline V gene (reference sequence). CDR3 length: 16 residues. V lost 0 bases, J lost 1 base, and 12 bases lay in between. CDR3 in DNA: TGTGCCAGCAGTTTATCAGCCCTGGGGAGGAACACTGAAGCTTTCTTT. As protein: CASSLSALGRNTEAFF.

CDR3 region: CASSLIGGAYNEQFF. Here the CDR3 DNA reads TGTGCCAGCAGCCTTATAGGGGGCGCCTACAATGAGCAGTTCTTC. The chain couples TRBV11-2 to TRBJ2-1; 7 nucleotides match TRBD1. The CDR3 loop spans 15 amino acids. After removal of 5 bases from V and 2 bases from J, the junction contained 6 bases not matched to a gene. The germline gives CDR1 SGHAT, CDR2 FQNNGV.

This sequence joins TRBV5-4 and TRBJ2-7; the D gene is possibly TRBD2 (6 bases). CDR1 SGHNT and CDR2 YYREEE come from the germline V gene (reference sequence). This CDR3 is 14 amino acids long. Trimming removed 2 bases from V and 0 bases from J, with 9 bases in between. The CDR3 region has the DNA TGTGCCAGCAGCTTTAGCGGAGTCTCCTACGAGCAGTACTTC. Protein product: CASSFSGVSYEQYF.

The chain uses TRBV7-9 and TRBJ2-3; the match to TRBD1 covers 10 bases. From germline, CDR1 is SEHNR and CDR2 FQNEAQ (reference sequence). Trimming cost V 4 bases and J 5 bases; bases outside gene matches: 6. The CDR3 contains 15 residues. CDR3 nucleotides: TGTGCCAGCAGCTCCGACAGGGGGCTGGGAGATACGCAGTATTTT. Translating gives CASSSDRGLGDTQYF.

This clone appeared a single time. The chain combines TRBV10-3 with TRBJ2-7, with no clear D. The CDR3 is 12 amino acids. From germline, CDR1 is ENHRY and CDR2 SYGVKD. Trimming took 2 bases from V and 7 from J, leaving 9 bases between them. The CDR3 reads CAISEGILEQYF. The CDR3 coding sequence is TGTGCCATCAGTGAGGGGATTTTAGAGCAGTACTTC.

This clone was observed a single time. The gene calls are TRBV6-6 and TRBJ2-7; 7 positions agree with TRBD1. The CDR3 spans 14 residues. CDR1 and CDR2 from the germline V gene are MNHNY and SVGAGI (reference sequence). V lost 7 bases, J lost 5 bases, and 11 bases stayed unmatched. DNA for the CDR3: TGTGCCAGCACGGGACCCACAGGGGTCCACGAGCAGTACTTC. Translation gives CASTGPTGVHEQYF.

V usage is TRBV27 and J usage is TRBJ1-2; D perhaps matches TRBD1 (5 bases). The CDR3 totals 15 residues. Germline V gene lookup returns CDR1 MNHEY and CDR2 SMNVEV (reference sequence). The V and J ends lost 4 bases and 3 bases respectively, with 15 bases between them. The CDR3 is CASSSGGRAHYGYTF. In DNA, the CDR3 is TGTGCCAGCAGTTCCGGGGGGAGGGCCCACTATGGCTACACCTTC.

The rearrangement links TRBV5-4 to TRBJ1-1; D gene unclear. The CDR3 is 16 residues long. Trimming removed 0 bases from V and 0 bases from J, with 12 bases in between. The germline gives CDR1 SGHNT, CDR2 YYREEE (reference sequence). Here the CDR3 DNA reads TGTGCCAGCAGCTTGGTCCCGAGAAAGATGAACACTGAAGCTTTCTTT. It encodes CASSLVPRKMNTEAFF. The variable domain in full, with the rest retrieved from reference TRBV5-4 and TRBJ1-1, is ETGVTQSPTHLIKTRGQQVTLRCSSQSGHNTVSWYQQALGQGPQFIFQYYREEENGRGNFPPRFSGLQFPNYSSELNVNALELDDSALYLCASSLVPRKMNTEAFFGQGTRLTVV.

This chain joins TRBV6-1 and TRBJ2-1, with 9 positions matching TRBD2. V trimming: 0 bases; J trimming: 0 bases; junction bases outside the gene matches: 9. The CDR3 has 19 amino acids. Per germline, CDR1 MNHNS and CDR2 SASEGT. The CDR3 coding sequence is TGTGCCAGCAGTGAAGCGCGAGCGGGAGGCCGAGCCTCCTACAATGAGCAGTTCTTC. It translates to CASSEARAGGRASYNEQFF.

This clone came up once. The gene calls are TRBV5-1 and TRBJ2-3; 16 bases map to TRBD2. V shed 0 bases and J 4 bases; nucleotides not matched to a gene: 5. The CDR3 runs 18 residues. Germline-derived CDR1 and CDR2 are SGHRS and YFSETQ. The CDR3 is CASSLEGTSGRASDTQYF. CDR3 nucleotide sequence: TGCGCCAGCAGCTTGGAAGGGACTAGCGGGAGGGCCTCAGATACGCAGTATTTT. Full variable domain (outside the CDR3, taken from reference TRBV5-1 and TRBJ2-3): KAGVTQTPRYLIKTRGQQVTLSCSPISGHRSVSWYQQTPGQGLQFLFEYFSETQRNKGNFPGRFSGRQFSNSRSEMNVSTLELGDSALYLCASSLEGTSGRASDTQYFGPGTRLTVL.

The CDR3 coding sequence is TGCAGCGCCCTGGGAGGGCAAGAGACCCAGTACTTC. Protein: CSALGGQETQYF. The chain employs TRBV29-1 and TRBJ2-5; 7 nucleotides align to TRBD2. CDR1 is SQVTM, CDR2 ANQGSEA, per germline. V shed 7 bases and J 2 bases; nucleotides not matched to a gene: 4. The CDR3 has 12 residues.

The chain links TRBV12-5 to TRBJ1-4; maybe TRBD1 (6 bases). Germline values: CDR1 LGHNT, CDR2 FRNRAP. The V end was cut by 3 bases, the J end by 0 bases, with 17 bases between. This CDR3 is 18 amino acids long. The CDR3 is CASGFTTGTSATNEKLFF. The CDR3 DNA follows: TGTGCTAGTGGTTTCACCACAGGGACATCTGCAACTAATGAAAAACTGTTTTTT.

A word on this clone: This likely comes from a read error, as the CDR3 has no conserved phenylalanine or tryptophan at its end. The limits of the CDR3 on the DNA are not certain, so only TCRdb's listed CDR3 is given. This chain uses TRBV6-1 with TRBJ2-7; the table's D call, TRBD2, was not checked against the DNA. CDR1 and CDR2 from the germline V gene are MNHNS and SASEGT. The CDR3 length equals 13 residues, ends included. The CDR3 sequence is CASSEAGTRMLEC.

The chain combines TRBV6-6 with TRBJ1-1, with D uncertain. Germline V CDR1 and CDR2: MNHNY, SVGAGI (reference sequence). V gave up 0 bases and J gave up 4 bases, with 6 bases separating them. The CDR3 has 13 amino acids. CDR3 DNA: TGTGCCAGCAGTTACTCGGCGTTCACTGAAGCTTTCTTT. This translates into CASSYSAFTEAFF.

The chain links TRBV4-3 to TRBJ2-7; tentative D call: TRBD1 (6 bases). The CDR3 totals 18 residues. Between the trimmed V and J ends, which lost 0 bases and 0 bases, there was a span of 18 bases. CDR1 is LGHNA and CDR2 is YSLEER in the germline V gene. The CDR3 loop reads CASSQDWGLDRDSYEQYF. The CDR3 DNA sequence: TGCGCCAGCAGCCAAGATTGGGGGCTAGACCGAGACTCCTACGAGCAGTACTTC.